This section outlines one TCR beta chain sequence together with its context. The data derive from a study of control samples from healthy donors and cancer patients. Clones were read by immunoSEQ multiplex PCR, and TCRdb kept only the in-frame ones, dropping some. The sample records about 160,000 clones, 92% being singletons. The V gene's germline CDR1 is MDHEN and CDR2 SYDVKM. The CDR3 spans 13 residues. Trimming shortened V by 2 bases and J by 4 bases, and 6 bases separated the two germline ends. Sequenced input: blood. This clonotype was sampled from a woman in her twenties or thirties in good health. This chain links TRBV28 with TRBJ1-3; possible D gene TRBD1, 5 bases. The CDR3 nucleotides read TGTGCCAGCAGTTTAGGGGGGGGAAACACCATATATTTT. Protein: CASSLGGGNTIYF.